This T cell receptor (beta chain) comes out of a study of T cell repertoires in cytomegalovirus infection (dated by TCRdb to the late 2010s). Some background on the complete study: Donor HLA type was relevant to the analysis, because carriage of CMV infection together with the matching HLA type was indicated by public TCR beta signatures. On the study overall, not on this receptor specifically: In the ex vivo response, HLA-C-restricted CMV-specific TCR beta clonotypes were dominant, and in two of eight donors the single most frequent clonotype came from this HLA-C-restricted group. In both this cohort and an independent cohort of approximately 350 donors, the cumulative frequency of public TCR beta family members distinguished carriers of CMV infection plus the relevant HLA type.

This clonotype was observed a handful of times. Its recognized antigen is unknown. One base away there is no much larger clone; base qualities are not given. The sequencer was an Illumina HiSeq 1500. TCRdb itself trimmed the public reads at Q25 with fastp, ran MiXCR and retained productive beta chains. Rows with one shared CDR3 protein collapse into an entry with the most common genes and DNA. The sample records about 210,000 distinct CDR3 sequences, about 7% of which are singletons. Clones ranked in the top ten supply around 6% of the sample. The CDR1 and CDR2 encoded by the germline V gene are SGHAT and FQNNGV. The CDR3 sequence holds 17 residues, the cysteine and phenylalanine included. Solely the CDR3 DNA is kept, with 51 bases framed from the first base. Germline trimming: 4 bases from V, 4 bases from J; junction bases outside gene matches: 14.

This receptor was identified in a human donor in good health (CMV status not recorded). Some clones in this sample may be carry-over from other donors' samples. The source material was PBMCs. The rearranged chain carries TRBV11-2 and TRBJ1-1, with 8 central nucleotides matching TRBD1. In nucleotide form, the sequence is TGTGCCAGCAGCTCCCTACCAGGACAGGGTGGAACCACTGAAGCTTTCTTT. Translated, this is CASSSLPGQGGTTEAFF.